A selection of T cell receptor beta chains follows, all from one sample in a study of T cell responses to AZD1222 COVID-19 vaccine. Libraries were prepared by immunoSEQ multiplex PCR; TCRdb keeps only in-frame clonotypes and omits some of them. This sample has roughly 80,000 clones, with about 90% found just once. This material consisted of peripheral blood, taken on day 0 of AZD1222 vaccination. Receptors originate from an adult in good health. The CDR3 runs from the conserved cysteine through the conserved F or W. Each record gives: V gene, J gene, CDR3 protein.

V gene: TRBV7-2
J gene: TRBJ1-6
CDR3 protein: CASTLRSVQGGSPLHF

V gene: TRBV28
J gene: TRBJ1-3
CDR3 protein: CASSAVPGRGNTIYF

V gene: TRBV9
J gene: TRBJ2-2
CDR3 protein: CASSISQQGPNTGELFF

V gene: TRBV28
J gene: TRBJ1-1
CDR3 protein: CASTKGLPNTEAFF

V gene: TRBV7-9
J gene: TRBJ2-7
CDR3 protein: CASSSMWGSSYEQYF

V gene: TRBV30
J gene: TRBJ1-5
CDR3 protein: CAWSAGAAKPQHF

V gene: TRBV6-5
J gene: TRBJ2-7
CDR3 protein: CASKFAEQYF

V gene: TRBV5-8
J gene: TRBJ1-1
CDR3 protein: CASSSPALGRIEAFF

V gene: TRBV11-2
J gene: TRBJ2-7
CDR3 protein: CASSLDSILGEQYF

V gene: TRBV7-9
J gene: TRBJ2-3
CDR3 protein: CASSFGLAGTTSTDTQYF

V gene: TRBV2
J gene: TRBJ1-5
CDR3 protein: CASSPGSPNQPQHF

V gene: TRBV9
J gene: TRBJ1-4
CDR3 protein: CASSAGGEHEKLFF

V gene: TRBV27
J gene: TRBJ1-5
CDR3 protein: CASEARQGAGQPQHF

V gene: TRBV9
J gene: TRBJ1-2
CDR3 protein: CASSLRGEGANYGYTF

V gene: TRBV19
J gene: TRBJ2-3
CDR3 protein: CASRNTDRGTDTQYF

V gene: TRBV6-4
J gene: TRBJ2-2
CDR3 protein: CASSDGTNTGELFF

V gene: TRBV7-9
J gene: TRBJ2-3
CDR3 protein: CASSGPGGTDTQYF

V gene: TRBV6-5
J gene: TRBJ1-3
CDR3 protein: CASSAQGFSGNTIYF

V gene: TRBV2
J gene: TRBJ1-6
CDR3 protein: CASKPRAGSSYNSPLHF

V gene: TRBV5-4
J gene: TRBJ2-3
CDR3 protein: CASSDELGTDTQYF

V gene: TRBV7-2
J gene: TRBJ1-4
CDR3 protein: CASSSRGGGEKLFF

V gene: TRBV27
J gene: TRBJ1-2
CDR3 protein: CASSLGAAFQGGYTF

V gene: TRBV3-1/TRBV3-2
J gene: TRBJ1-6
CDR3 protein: CASSQDSGTGFSPLHF

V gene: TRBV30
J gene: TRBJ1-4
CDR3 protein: CAWSVLIAEKLFF

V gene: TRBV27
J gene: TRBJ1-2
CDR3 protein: CASSSRDRGLGYTF

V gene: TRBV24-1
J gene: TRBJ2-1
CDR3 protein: CATSDLGESYNEQFF

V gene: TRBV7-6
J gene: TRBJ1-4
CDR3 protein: CASSSWGLGPEKLFF

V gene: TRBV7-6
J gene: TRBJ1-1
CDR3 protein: CASSLQGQANTEAFF

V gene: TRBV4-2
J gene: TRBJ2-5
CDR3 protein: CASSQAPSGVGETQYF

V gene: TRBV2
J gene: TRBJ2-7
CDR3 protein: CASTDPRGSYEQYF

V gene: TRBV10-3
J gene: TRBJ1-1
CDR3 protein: CAISESATEAFF

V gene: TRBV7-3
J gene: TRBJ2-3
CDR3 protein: CASSYGQNSYTDTQYF

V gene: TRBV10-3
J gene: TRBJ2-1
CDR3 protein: CAITGAPGNEQFF

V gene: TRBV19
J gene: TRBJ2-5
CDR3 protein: CASTGGGEETQYF

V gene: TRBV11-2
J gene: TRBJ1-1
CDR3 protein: CASSANRGFDTEAFF

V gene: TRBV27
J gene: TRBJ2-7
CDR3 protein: CASSFRTVGPSGGRSYEQYF

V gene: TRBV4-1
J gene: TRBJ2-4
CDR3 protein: CASSHGAPRDLKNIQYF

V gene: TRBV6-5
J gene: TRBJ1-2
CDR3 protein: CASSSVTGNYGYTF

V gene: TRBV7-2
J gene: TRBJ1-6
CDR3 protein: CASSLGTSNSPLHF

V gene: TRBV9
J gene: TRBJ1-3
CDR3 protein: CASSVNDRATGNTIYF

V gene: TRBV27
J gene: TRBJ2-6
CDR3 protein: CASTPTGIESGANVLTF

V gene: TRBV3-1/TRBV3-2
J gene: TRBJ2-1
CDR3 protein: CASSQVPGFNEQFF

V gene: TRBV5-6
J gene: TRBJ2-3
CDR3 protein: CASSLPGLAGETTQYF

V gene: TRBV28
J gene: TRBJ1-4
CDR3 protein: CASSLDRVQEKLFF

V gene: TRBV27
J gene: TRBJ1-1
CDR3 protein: CASSPRSRLNTEAFF

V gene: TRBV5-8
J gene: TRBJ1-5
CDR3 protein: CASSVRVRNQPQHF